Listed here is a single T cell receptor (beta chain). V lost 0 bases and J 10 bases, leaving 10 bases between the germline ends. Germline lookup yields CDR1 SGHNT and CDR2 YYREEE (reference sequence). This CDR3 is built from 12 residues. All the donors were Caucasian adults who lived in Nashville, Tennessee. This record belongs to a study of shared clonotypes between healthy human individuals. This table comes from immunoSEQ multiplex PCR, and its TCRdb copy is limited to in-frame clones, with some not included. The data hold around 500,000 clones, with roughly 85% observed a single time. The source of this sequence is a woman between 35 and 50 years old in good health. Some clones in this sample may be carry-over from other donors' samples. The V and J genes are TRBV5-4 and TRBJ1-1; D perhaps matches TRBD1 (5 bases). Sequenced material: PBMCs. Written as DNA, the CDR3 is TGTGCCAGCAGCTTGGGGCAGGGTTTAGCTTTCTTT. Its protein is CASSLGQGLAFF.